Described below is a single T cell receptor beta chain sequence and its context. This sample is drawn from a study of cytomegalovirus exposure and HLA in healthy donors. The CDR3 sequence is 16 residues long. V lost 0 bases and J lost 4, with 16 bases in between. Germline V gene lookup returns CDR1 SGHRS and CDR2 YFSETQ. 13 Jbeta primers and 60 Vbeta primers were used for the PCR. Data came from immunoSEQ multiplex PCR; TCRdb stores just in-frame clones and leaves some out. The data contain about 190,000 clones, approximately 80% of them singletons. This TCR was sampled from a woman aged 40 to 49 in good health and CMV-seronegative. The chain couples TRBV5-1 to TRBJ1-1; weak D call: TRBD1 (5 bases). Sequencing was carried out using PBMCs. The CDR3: CASSLAEAGQGTEAFF. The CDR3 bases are TGCGCCAGCAGCTTGGCCGAGGCAGGGCAGGGCACTGAAGCTTTCTTT.